The source of this T cell receptor (beta chain) is a study of shared clonotypes between healthy human individuals. The method was immunoSEQ multiplex PCR; TCRdb's version includes in-frame clones alone and lacks a portion of them. Among approximately 2,200,000 clones listed, 93% were seen once. CDR1 LNHDA and CDR2 SQIVND come from the germline V gene (reference sequence). Losses at the gene ends were 3 bases for V and 3 bases for J; bases not matched to a gene: 7. The CDR3 sequence is 16 residues long. Terminally differentiated effector memory CD45RA+ cells were excluded from the naive CD8 cells, which were CD45RO-negative and positively selected for CCR7.

The origin of this receptor is a man younger than 30 in good health. Some clones in this sample may be carry-over from other donors' samples. The sample was naive CD8+ T cells from PBMCs. The genes are TRBV19 and TRBJ1-5; 8 bases agree with TRBD1. CDR3 amino acids: CASSMLGQVLNQPQHF. In DNA form, the CDR3 reads TGTGCCAGTAGTATGTTGGGACAGGTTCTCAATCAGCCCCAGCATTTT.